Sequencing of this T cell receptor (beta chain) was carried out in a study of T cell repertoires in cytomegalovirus infection. V lost 6 bases and J lost 1; bases outside the gene matches: 5. Germline CDR1 SGDLS, CDR2 YYNGEE. The CDR3 extends over 14 amino acids. TCRdb called the reads again in MiXCR, with one record for every CDR3 protein. Of around 530,000 distinct CDR3 sequences in the sample, about 26% were seen once. Sequencing was done on a sample of PBMCs. This receptor was identified in a human donor in good health (CMV status not recorded). Some clones in this sample may be carry-over from other donors' samples. The chain combines TRBV9 with TRBJ2-5; 8 bases line up with TRBD1. The CDR3 spells CASNPGQGQETQYF. CDR3 bases: TGTGCCAGCAACCCAGGACAGGGCCAAGAGACCCAGTACTTC. Full variable domain (remainder filled in from reference TRBV9 and TRBJ2-5): DSGVTQTPKHLITATGQRVTLRCSPRSGDLSVYWYQQSLDQGLQFLIQYYNGEERAKGNILERFSAQQFPDLHSELNLSSLELGDSALYFCASNPGQGQETQYFGPGTRLLVL.